The 27 T cell receptor beta chains reported below all come from one sample, sequenced in a study of Graves' ophthalmopathy and Graves' hyperthyroidism (dated by TCRdb to between 2017 and 2018). The reads were generated on an Illumina HiSeq 2000. For repertoire sequencing, the TCR beta CDR3 regions were amplified from RNA transcripts. A first-round RT-PCR used HTBI primers with the Qiagen OneStep RT-PCR kit, followed by a second-round multiplex PCR, size selection and purification. TCRdb reanalyzed the raw reads on its own, using fastp at Q25 for trimming and MiXCR for clone calling, and kept in-frame beta chains. Each entry merges the rows of one CDR3 protein and shows their most common DNA and genes. A total of roughly 410,000 distinct CDR3 sequences appear in this sample, approximately 15% of them only once. The ten largest make up 5.5% to 7% of the sample. Source material: peripheral blood. The receptors were sampled from a woman between 18 and 29 years old with stable Graves' hyperthyroidism. Donor details come from another sample of the same person, matched by shared clones.

This clonotype was seen many times. The DNA of the CDR3 is TGTGCCAGCAGCCTCACCCCGCAGGGACTAAACTCCTACGAGCAGTACTTC. Its translation is CASSLTPQGLNSYEQYF. J is TRBJ2-7 and V is TRBV6-1; 7 positions match TRBD2. Germline V CDR1 and CDR2: MNHNS, SASEGT. V lost 6 bases and J lost 0; bases outside the gene matches: 14. The CDR3 covers 17 residues.

The chain uses TRBV3-1 and TRBJ1-1; D unclear. This CDR3 has 16 residues. In germline, CDR1 is LGHDT, CDR2 YNNKEL (reference sequence). Trimming removed 3 bases at V and 1 base at J, with 15 bases between. The CDR3 sequence: CASSHGPSTPNTEAFF. In DNA, the CDR3 is TGTGCCAGCAGCCACGGACCCTCGACCCCGAACACTGAAGCTTTCTTT. Drawing the rest from reference TRBV3-1 and TRBJ1-1, the complete variable domain is DTAVSQTPKYLVTQMGNDKSIKCEQNLGHDTMYWYKQDSKKFLKIMFSYNNKELIINETVPNRFSPKSPDKAHLNLHINSLELGDSAVYFCASSHGPSTPNTEAFFGQGTRLTVV.

This clonotype showed up many times. The chain couples TRBV11-1 to TRBJ2-5; the D is unclear. The CDR3 contains 16 residues. The V and J ends lost 6 bases and 0 bases respectively, with 17 bases between them. Germline assignment: CDR1 SGHAT and CDR2 FQDESV (reference sequence). The CDR3 sequence is CASSQPGLAYQETQYF. The CDR3 DNA reads TGTGCCAGCAGTCAGCCGGGCCTCGCCTACCAAGAGACCCAGTACTTC.

This clonotype was counted many times. The chain joins TRBV5-1 to TRBJ2-7; 7 bases align to TRBD2. This CDR3 spans 19 amino acids. The V segment lost 0 bases and the J segment 3 bases; nucleotides outside the gene matches: 18. Germline V lookup: CDR1 SGHRS, CDR2 YFSETQ. The CDR3 region is CASSLDRGSGRGPYYEQYF. CDR3 DNA sequence: TGCGCCAGCAGCTTGGACCGGGGGTCGGGGAGGGGCCCATACTACGAGCAGTACTTC. Full variable domain (remainder filled in from reference TRBV5-1 and TRBJ2-7): KAGVTQTPRYLIKTRGQQVTLSCSPISGHRSVSWYQQTPGQGLQFLFEYFSETQRNKGNFPGRFSGRQFSNSRSEMNVSTLELGDSALYLCASSLDRGSGRGPYYEQYFGPGTRLTVT.

This clonotype was seen ten or more times. J is TRBJ2-5 and V is TRBV20-1; D unclear. V dropped 3 bases and J dropped 2 bases, with 13 bases sitting between them. CDR3 length equals 14 residues. From germline, CDR1 is DFQATT and CDR2 SNEGSKA (reference sequence). CDR3 protein: CSARIVVTQETQYF. The CDR3 region has the DNA TGCAGTGCTAGGATAGTTGTGACACAAGAGACCCAGTACTTC.

The rearrangement links TRBV6-2 or TRBV6-3 to TRBJ2-1; 7 bases map to TRBD1. The CDR3 consists of 19 residues. The V gene's germline CDR1 is MNHEY and CDR2 SVGEGT. The V gene end was trimmed by 6 bases and the J gene end by 1 base; junction bases not matched to a gene: 18. Here the CDR3 DNA reads TGTGCCAGCAGCCCGCCCCACGCCCGACAGGGTAGTTCCTACAATGAGCAGTTCTTC. Residues: CASSPPHARQGSSYNEQFF.

This clonotype was recorded many times. V gene TRBV6-5 combines with J gene TRBJ1-5, with 11 bases aligning to TRBD1. Germline CDR1 is MNHEY and CDR2 is SVGAGI. V trimming: 4 bases; J trimming: 1 base; junction bases outside the gene matches: 6. The CDR3 consists of 17 residues. The CDR3 protein is CASSSPDRGHSNQPQHF. The DNA for the CDR3 is TGTGCCAGCAGTTCCCCGGACAGGGGGCACAGCAATCAGCCCCAGCATTTT.

This clonotype was found many times. This chain uses TRBV29-1 with TRBJ1-1; no definite D call. The CDR3 runs 14 residues. Deletions cut 4 bases from V and 4 bases from J, with 16 bases between. In germline, CDR1 is SQVTM, CDR2 ANQGSEA. The CDR3 is CSVVPGQVGTEAFF. In nucleotides, the CDR3 is TGCAGCGTTGTCCCCGGCCAAGTCGGCACTGAAGCTTTCTTT.

This clonotype was picked up a small number of times. The chain uses TRBV20-1 and TRBJ2-2; 10 bases map to TRBD2. The trim removed 0 bases at V and 3 bases at J, leaving 4 bases unmatched. Per the germline V gene, CDR1 is DFQATT and CDR2 is SNEGSKA (reference sequence). The CDR3 totals 16 residues. The CDR3 DNA is TGCAGTGCTAGAGATCCTAGCGGGGGTGACACCGGGGAGCTGTTTTTT. This gives the protein CSARDPSGGDTGELFF.

This chain links TRBV12-3 or TRBV12-4 with TRBJ1-1, with D unresolved. Deletions cut 3 bases from V and 3 bases from J, with 14 bases between. The CDR3 contains 15 residues. The CDR3 sequence: CASSLIASGYTEAFF. In nucleotides, the CDR3 is TGTGCCAGCAGTTTGATTGCGTCGGGGTACACTGAAGCTTTCTTT.

J is TRBJ1-2 and V is TRBV11-1, with 9 bases matching TRBD1. The CDR3 loop spans 15 amino acids. V lost 2 bases to trimming and J lost 2 bases; unmatched junction nucleotides: 3. Germline V gene lookup returns CDR1 SGHAT and CDR2 FQDESV (reference sequence). Written as DNA, the CDR3 is TGTGCCAGCAGCTTATTGACAGGGGGAAACTATGGCTACACCTTC. Translating gives CASSLLTGGNYGYTF.

The chain uses TRBV12-3 or TRBV12-4 and TRBJ2-2; D gene unclear. The CDR3 totals 14 residues. V gave up 6 bases and J gave up 6 bases, with 14 bases separating them. CDR3 amino acids: CASSRLGLPGELFF. CDR3 DNA sequence: TGTGCCAGCAGCCGTCTGGGGTTGCCCGGGGAGCTGTTTTTT.

In its sample, this clonotype was seen many times. The CDR3 sequence is CASSLEGTPPYEQYF. The CDR3 DNA is TGTGCCAGCAGTTTAGAGGGGACACCCCCCTACGAGCAGTACTTC. The V call is TRBV27, the J call TRBJ2-7; a weak D match, TRBD1 (6 bases). Germline V gene sequence: CDR1 MNHEY, CDR2 SMNVEV (reference sequence). The CDR3 loop spans 15 amino acids. Trimming pared 2 bases from V and 2 bases from J, leaving 13 bases between.

This clonotype was recorded many times. The chain is built from TRBV2 and TRBJ2-5, with D perhaps matching TRBD1 or TRBD2 (5 bases each). This CDR3 contains 14 residues. Trimming cost V 6 bases and J 0 bases, with 11 bases left between them. The germline V gene encodes CDR1 SNHLY and CDR2 FYNNEI. CDR3 sequence reads: CASSGTGDQETQYF. The CDR3 nucleotides are TGTGCCAGCAGCGGGACGGGCGACCAAGAGACCCAGTACTTC.

The chain uses TRBV12-3 or TRBV12-4 and TRBJ2-7, with 11 bases that match TRBD2. The V gene end was trimmed by 4 bases and the J gene end by 6 bases; junction bases not matched to a gene: 14. CDR3 length: 17 residues. The CDR3 sequence is CASSSGGRLAGRGEQYF. In DNA form, the CDR3 reads TGTGCCAGCAGTTCCGGGGGCAGACTAGCGGGGCGAGGCGAGCAGTACTTC.

At least ten counts were recorded for this clonotype. The J gene is TRBJ2-7, the V gene TRBV18; the D gene is possibly TRBD1 (6 bases). The CDR3 length is 13 residues. In germline, CDR1 is KGHSH, CDR2 LQKENI. V was clipped by 5 bases and J by 2 bases, with 10 bases between them. The CDR3 is CASSKQGTYEQYF. The CDR3 region has the DNA TGTGCCAGCTCAAAACAGGGAACCTACGAGCAGTACTTC.

This clonotype was observed many times. The chain employs TRBV10-3 and TRBJ2-2, with TRBD1 identical over 8 bases. Germline CDR1 is ENHRY and CDR2 is SYGVKD. Trimming removed 3 bases from V and 2 bases from J; junction bases left unmatched: 17. The CDR3 length is 20 residues. The CDR3 nucleotides are TGTGCCATCAGTGAATCCTCAGGTCGGACAGGGTGGATTAACACCGGGGAGCTGTTTTTT. It is translated as CAISESSGRTGWINTGELFF.

This clonotype was observed at least ten times. The chain uses TRBV11-2 and TRBJ1-2; D gene uncertain. CDR3 size: 19 residues. Trimming removed 0 bases at V and 5 bases at J, with 25 bases between. CDR1 is SGHAT and CDR2 is FQNNGV in the germline V gene. The CDR3 protein is CASSLDVVFLTSLYYGYTF. CDR3 DNA sequence: TGTGCCAGCAGCTTAGACGTAGTTTTTCTCACCTCCCTATATTATGGCTACACCTTC.

This clonotype was picked up a small number of times. The rearrangement uses TRBV7-6 and TRBJ2-7; 8 bases match TRBD1. The length of the CDR3 is 15 residues. CDR1 is SGHVS, CDR2 FNYEAQ, per germline. V lost 1 base, J lost 5 bases, and 7 bases stayed unmatched. DNA of the CDR3: TGTGCCAGCAGCTTAGGGACAGGGAGCGGCGACGAGCAGTACTTC. Amino acids: CASSLGTGSGDEQYF.

This clonotype was detected ten times or more. The gene calls are TRBV4-1 and TRBJ2-7, with 8 bases lining up with TRBD1. This CDR3 contains 17 residues. V was clipped by 0 bases and J by 3 bases; unmatched bases: 10. From germline, CDR1 is MGHRA and CDR2 YSYEKL. The CDR3 nucleotides are TGCGCCAGCAGCCAAGATGGGAGACAGGGGCCTTTCTACGAGCAGTACTTC. As protein: CASSQDGRQGPFYEQYF.

This clonotype has only one observation. No conserved phenylalanine or tryptophan ends this CDR3, so it is likely a read error. The DNA is omitted, as the CDR3 cannot be located on it reliably, and the CDR3 follows TCRdb's listing. The V call is TRBV6-4, the J call TRBJ1-5; the table's D gene call, TRBD1, was not cross checked with the DNA. Germline-derived CDR1 and CDR2 are MRHNA and SNTAGT. Ends included, the CDR3 has 15 residues. CDR3 in amino acids: CASRARADSNQPQQL.

This clonotype was seen at least ten times. The rearrangement links TRBV6-5 to TRBJ1-6; 8 nucleotides align to TRBD1. Germline-derived CDR1 and CDR2 are MNHEY and SVGAGI. The CDR3 is made up of 14 amino acids. V shed 8 bases and J 10 bases; nucleotides not matched to a gene: 10. The CDR3 nucleotides are TGTGCCAGCGGATCCGGGACAGGAATGTCACCCCTCCACTTT. Protein sequence: CASGSGTGMSPLHF.

The rearrangement links TRBV6-5 to TRBJ2-2; the D gene is possibly TRBD1 (5 bases). Germline CDR1 reads MNHEY; CDR2 reads SVGAGI. Trimming cost V 4 bases and J 6 bases, with 15 bases left between them. The CDR3 contains 15 residues. The CDR3 here is CASSFSGIGAGELFF. The CDR3 DNA follows: TGTGCCAGCAGTTTCTCAGGGATAGGCGCCGGGGAGCTGTTTTTT.

This clonotype was recorded many times. V usage is TRBV7-3 and J usage is TRBJ2-7; 10 bases map to TRBD2. The CDR3 runs to 16 residues. The J segment lost 3 bases and the V segment lost 6 bases, leaving 11 bases of the junction unmatched. CDR1 is SGHTA and CDR2 is FQGTGA in the germline V gene. The CDR3 sequence: CASSSGGLAGVYEQYF. As DNA, the CDR3 is TGTGCCAGCAGTTCAGGGGGTCTAGCGGGGGTCTACGAGCAGTACTTC.

For the CDR3, the DNA is TGTGCCAGCAGCTTCCTCGCGGGGGAGATCTCGTACTTC. Protein product: CASSFLAGEISYF. The rearrangement uses TRBV13 and TRBJ2-5, with TRBD2 matching 7 bases. Per the germline V gene, CDR1 is PRHDT and CDR2 is FYEKMQ (reference sequence). This CDR3 spans 13 amino acids. The J segment lost 13 bases and the V segment lost 3 bases, leaving 11 bases of the junction unmatched.

Ten or more counts support this clonotype. The rearrangement joins TRBV20-1 to TRBJ1-1; 7 bases line up with TRBD1. Trimming cost V 5 bases and J 10 bases; bases outside gene matches: 7. The CDR3 has 11 amino acids. Germline V gives CDR1 DFQATT, CDR2 SNEGSKA (reference sequence). The CDR3 loop reads CSAAGRQGAFF. CDR3 coding DNA: TGCAGTGCTGCAGGACGACAGGGAGCTTTCTTT.

This clonotype was seen repeatedly, ten times or more. This chain connects TRBV6-1 to TRBJ2-7, with a weak D call TRBD1 (5 bases). This CDR3 has 14 amino acids. V was pared by 2 bases and J by 4 bases, with 12 bases between. CDR1 and CDR2 from the germline V gene are MNHNS and SASEGT. CDR3 DNA: TGTGCCAGCAGTGAATATGGGAAGGGGTACGAGCAGTACTTC. Encoded protein: CASSEYGKGYEQYF.